This T cell receptor (beta chain) stems from a study of blood T cell repertoires in COVID-19. The CDR3 length is 14 residues. V lost 4 bases and J lost 2, with 11 bases in between. Germline CDR1 is LNHDA and CDR2 is SQIVND (reference sequence). The data were produced by immunoSEQ multiplex PCR, yet TCRdb's version contains in-frame clones alone and is incomplete. The profile shows around 30,000 clones, about 90% of them singletons. The receptor was derived from a woman aged 40 to 55 with active or convalescent COVID-19. The sample comprised peripheral blood. The genes are TRBV19 and TRBJ2-5, with a possible D match to TRBD1 (6 bases). The CDR3 reads CASSTTGTQETQYF. The CDR3 region has the DNA TGTGCCAGTAGTACGACAGGAACGCAAGAGACCCAGTACTTC.